This TCR beta chain was sequenced for a study of cytotoxic CD8 clonotypes in ibrutinib-treated CLL. Sequencing used immunoSEQ multiplex PCR; TCRdb keeps in-frame clones, though not all of them. The profile shows hundreds of thousands of clones, under 75% of them singletons. Sequenced material: PBMCs, taken after 24 months of ibrutinib treatment. The origin of this receptor is a human donor with chronic lymphocytic leukemia.

CDR3 sequence: CASSPEGTVRETQYF. The CDR3 DNA follows: TGCGCCAGCAGCCCAGAGGGGACGGTCCGAGAGACCCAGTACTTC. The V call is TRBV5-1, the J call TRBJ2-5, with D tentatively TRBD1 or TRBD2 (5 bases each). CDR1 is SGHRS, CDR2 YFSETQ, per germline. V was pared by 4 bases and J by 4 bases, with 17 bases between. The CDR3 extends over 15 amino acids.